The next 10 T cell receptor beta chains were all read from a single sample in a study of lymphopenia after photon versus proton radiotherapy. TCRdb's table, derived via immunoSEQ multiplex PCR, lists solely in-frame clones and lacks some. The sample records 40,000 to 55,000 clones, about 92% being singletons. The material was peripheral blood, obtained from a patient treated with photon-based radiotherapy. The receptors derive from a woman between 40 and 50 years old with cholangiocarcinoma.

The chain links TRBV7-9 to TRBJ2-7; TRBD1 aligns across 9 bases. V was clipped by 1 base and J by 1 base; unmatched bases: 5. The germline gives CDR1 SEHNR, CDR2 FQNEAQ (reference sequence). This CDR3 has 16 amino acids. The CDR3 DNA reads as TGTGCCAGCAGCTTAGGCGGGACAGGGAATTCCTACGAGCAGTACTTC. Protein product: CASSLGGTGNSYEQYF.

This clone was observed a few times. The chain has TRBV5-1 and TRBJ2-1; D is unclear. Germline V gene lookup returns CDR1 SGHRS and CDR2 YFSETQ. This CDR3 contains 12 residues. V was cut by 5 bases and J by 8 bases, with 11 bases left in between. In DNA, the CDR3 is TGCGCCAGCAGTCTGACTGGGGATGAGCAGTTCTTC. Protein: CASSLTGDEQFF.

V usage is TRBV4-1 and J usage is TRBJ1-1; D is unresolved. Trimming cost V 3 bases and J 1 base, with 9 bases left between them. Germline values: CDR1 MGHRA, CDR2 YSYEKL. The CDR3 extends over 14 amino acids. CDR3 sequence: CASSHNAGNTEAFF. The CDR3 coding sequence is TGCGCCAGCAGCCATAATGCGGGGAACACTGAAGCTTTCTTT.

The genes are TRBV2 and TRBJ2-3; D is perhaps TRBD2 (6 bases). The CDR3 covers 15 residues. Germline V gives CDR1 SNHLY, CDR2 FYNNEI. Trimming removed 8 bases from V and 0 bases from J, with 15 bases in between. CDR3 residues: CASPLADSSTDTQYF. CDR3 bases: TGTGCCAGCCCACTAGCTGACTCTAGCACAGATACGCAGTATTTT.

The chain uses TRBV7-8 and TRBJ2-2; the match to TRBD1 covers 8 bases. There are 16 residues in the CDR3. J was trimmed by 5 bases and V by 1 base; bases with no gene match: 6. Germline values: CDR1 SGHVS, CDR2 FQNEAQ. DNA of the CDR3: TGTGCCAGCAGCTTAGTTGCAGACAGGGGTACCGGGGAGCTGTTTTTT. Translation: CASSLVADRGTGELFF.

This clone was recorded once. The CDR3 loop reads CAWSRGLGTEAFF. CDR3 DNA sequence: TGTGCCTGGAGTCGCGGGTTGGGCACTGAAGCTTTCTTT. V usage is TRBV30 and J usage is TRBJ1-1; D uncertain. V shed 2 bases and J shed 4 bases, with 11 bases lying between them. The CDR3 covers 13 residues. Germline V lookup: CDR1 GTSNPN, CDR2 SVGIG (reference sequence).

This CDR3 is CASSPKGPSTDTQYF. CDR3 DNA sequence: TGTGCCAGCAGCCCGAAAGGGCCCAGCACAGATACGCAGTATTTT. The genes are TRBV5-4 and TRBJ2-3; D gene ambiguous. This CDR3 comprises 15 residues. CDR1 is SGHNT, CDR2 YYREEE, per germline (reference sequence). With 4 bases removed from V and 0 bases from J, the gap between germline ends came to 12 bases.

The rearrangement links TRBV5-1 to TRBJ1-2, with 9 bases lining up with TRBD1. The V gene's germline CDR1 is SGHRS and CDR2 YFSETQ. V trimming: 5 bases; J trimming: 8 bases; junction bases outside the gene matches: 7. The CDR3 length is 13 residues. The CDR3 loop is CASRPGQGSGYTF. CDR3 nucleotides: TGCGCCAGCAGACCGGGACAGGGCTCCGGCTACACCTTC.

V usage is TRBV5-6 and J usage is TRBJ1-5; 10 bases match TRBD1. Germline loops: CDR1 SGHDT, CDR2 YYEEEE. This CDR3 comprises 18 residues. Germline trimming cut 1 base from V and 2 bases from J; bases unmatched to any gene: 9. The CDR3 loop is CASSLRGQGMGGNQPQHF. For the CDR3, the DNA is TGTGCCAGCAGCTTGAGGGGACAGGGGATGGGAGGCAATCAGCCCCAGCATTTT.

About this clone: At the DNA level, this CDR3 is encoded by other sequences in the same sample as well. This chain links TRBV9 with TRBJ2-2; TRBD1 agrees at 10 bases. Trimming removed 4 bases from V and 6 bases from J; junction bases left unmatched: 21. Germline assignment: CDR1 SGDLS and CDR2 YYNGEE. The CDR3 consists of 20 residues. This chain's CDR3 is CASSPRGDRGRGSGPGELFF. CDR3 sequence (DNA): TGTGCCAGCAGCCCAAGAGGGGACAGGGGTCGAGGTTCGGGTCCCGGGGAGCTGTTTTTT. The full variable domain, completed using reference TRBV9 and TRBJ2-2, is DSGVTQTPKHLITATGQRVTLRCSPRSGDLSVYWYQQSLDQGLQFLIQYYNGEERAKGNILERFSAQQFPDLHSELNLSSLELGDSALYFCASSPRGDRGRGSGPGELFFGEGSRLTVL.